A selection of T cell receptor beta chains follows, all from one sample in a study of T-cell reconstitution after alpha-beta-depleted transplantation in children. TCRdb re-derived calls from the PCR reads in MiXCR, one entry per CDR3 protein. The table includes about 300,000 distinct CDR3 sequences, 7.5% to 9% detected once. Specimen: peripheral blood, collected 360 days after TCRalphabeta/CD19-depleted stem cell transplant. Source of these receptors: a female patient under 10 years old who had a stem cell transplant for Fanconi anemia, so the T cells may come from the graft donor. The CDR3 runs from the conserved cysteine through the conserved F or W. Fields, in order: J gene, V gene, CDR3 protein.

TRBJ1-5 | TRBV29-1 | CSVRGGRDQPQHF
TRBJ1-4 | TRBV6-5 | CASSFAGQPNEKLFF
TRBJ1-2 | TRBV29-1 | CSVGFRDYGYTF
TRBJ1-2 | TRBV20-1 | CSASARGGMSNYGYTF
TRBJ2-1 | TRBV6-1 | CASSEDGGYYNEQFF
TRBJ2-4 | TRBV6-5 | CASSYAGTEKNIQYF
TRBJ2-1 | TRBV12-3/TRBV12-4 | CASSLSISGGGSSYNEQFF
TRBJ2-7 | TRBV5-1 | CASSSSGSGEQYF
TRBJ1-3 | TRBV20-1 | CSARDGVGNTIYF
TRBJ2-3 | TRBV9 | CASSPSSGTPLDTQYF
TRBJ2-1 | TRBV5-1 | CASSLQLAGGYNEQFF
TRBJ2-1 | TRBV20-1 | CSAGTPGLSYNEQFF
TRBJ2-7 | TRBV11-2 | CASSPHRVTYEQYF
TRBJ2-7 | TRBV7-9 | CASVGGSFHEQYF
TRBJ2-1 | TRBV5-6 | CASSGGTGRVNEQFF
TRBJ1-4 | TRBV4-2 | CASSQDEGAEDEKLFF
TRBJ2-1 | TRBV9 | CASSGTSGGAVSEQFF
TRBJ1-2 | TRBV20-1 | CSATDRINYGYTF
TRBJ2-5 | TRBV28 | CASSYGLQGAEETQYF
TRBJ2-4 | TRBV9 | CASSGAYSALAKNIQYF
TRBJ1-1 | TRBV20-1 | CSEGQINTEAFF
TRBJ2-7 | TRBV7-9 | CASSTGPSYVQYF
TRBJ1-2 | TRBV29-1 | CSVTVRRNYGYTF
TRBJ1-5 | TRBV4-3 | CASSQAAGSGQPQHF
TRBJ2-2 | TRBV7-6 | CASSIRLGQGNTGELFF
TRBJ2-3 | TRBV7-2 | CASSFAGGSTDTQYF
TRBJ1-4 | TRBV9 | CASSVQGSSTNEKLFF
TRBJ2-7 | TRBV7-2 | CASSLAPSGDYEQYF
TRBJ2-4 | TRBV7-9 | CASSLGTGRLKNIQYF
TRBJ2-1 | TRBV2 | CASSRGRYNEQFF
TRBJ2-2 | TRBV11-2 | CASSLQQSGELFF
TRBJ1-6 | TRBV28 | CASSPKTGDGSPLHF
TRBJ2-1 | TRBV2 | CASSGGRGTYNEQFF
TRBJ1-4 | TRBV29-1 | CSGSEGATNEKLFF
TRBJ1-2 | TRBV4-3 | CASSHAGTPEDYGYTF
TRBJ1-1 | TRBV27 | CASRDRAGNTEAFF
TRBJ2-1 | TRBV29-1 | CSVVDKHSYNEQFF
TRBJ2-1 | TRBV27 | CASSSNPTVYNEQFF
TRBJ2-5 | TRBV5-1 | CASQPGQGKETQYF
TRBJ1-5 | TRBV20-1 | CSASPGNSNQPQHF